The 11 T cell receptor beta chains below all came from one sample that was sequenced in a study of T cells expressing NK-cell markers. With the 5' RACE reads reprocessed, TCRdb shows one record per CDR3 protein and no DNA. The specimen's table records over 100,000 distinct CDR3 sequences. The sequenced sample was blood T cells: a sorted CD56 or NKG2C T cell subset, CD4+ or CD8+ T cells, or bulk PBMC T cells (not recorded which). These receptors were taken from a woman aged 18 to 75 in good health.

This chain uses TRBV11-2 with TRBJ1-2; TCRdb gives TRBD1 as the D gene, but with no DNA this cannot be confirmed. Germline V gene data show CDR1 as SGHAT and CDR2 as FQNNGV. This CDR3 has 14 residues. The CDR3: CASTLLIGADGYTF.

This rearrangement joins TRBV7-9 to TRBJ2-7; the TCRdb D gene call, TRBD1, has no DNA to confirm it. Germline assignment: CDR1 SEHNR and CDR2 FQNEAQ (reference sequence). The CDR3 extends over 14 amino acids. The chain's CDR3 is CASSFNGQTYEQYF.

This chain joins TRBV7-7 and TRBJ2-7. The CDR3 totals 13 residues. The V gene's germline CDR1 is SSHAT and CDR2 FNYEAQ (reference sequence). The CDR3 loop reads CASSIGEADEQYF.

The CDR3 is CASSLWAVQPSGANVLTF. The chain has TRBV11-1 and TRBJ2-6. This CDR3 has 18 residues. Germline loops: CDR1 SGHAT, CDR2 FQDESV (reference sequence).

V and J are TRBV3-1 and TRBJ2-1; TCRdb picks TRBD1, but there is no DNA to check that call. Germline values: CDR1 LGHDT, CDR2 YNNKEL (reference sequence). This CDR3 is built from 21 residues. This CDR3 is CASSQDPAGERPQLPYNEQFF.

The CDR3 loop is CASRFSGNTIYF. This chain uses TRBV12-3 or TRBV12-4 with TRBJ1-3. This CDR3 spans 12 amino acids.

The chain joins TRBV7-9 to TRBJ2-1; TCRdb designates TRBD2, a call that cannot be tested without DNA. CDR1 is SEHNR, CDR2 FQNEAQ, per germline (reference sequence). The CDR3 extends over 15 amino acids. The CDR3 is CASSLVFTSMNEQFF.

The chain couples TRBV6-2 or TRBV6-3 to TRBJ2-7. The germline V gene encodes CDR1 MNHEY and CDR2 SVGEGT. The CDR3 sequence is 11 residues long. CDR3 sequence reads: CASSYGDEQYF.

The chain combines TRBV4-3 with TRBJ2-3; there is no DNA to check the TCRdb D call of TRBD2. Germline lookup yields CDR1 LGHNA and CDR2 YSLEER. The CDR3 is 19 amino acids. The CDR3 sequence: CASSQDRVGTSGGGDTQYF.

The chain employs TRBV29-1 and TRBJ2-7; TCRdb names TRBD1, which stays unverified in the absence of DNA. The germline V gene encodes CDR1 SQVTM and CDR2 ANQGSEA. This CDR3 comprises 13 residues. CDR3 amino acids: CSVPGPDRPEQYF.

This chain joins TRBV6-5 and TRBJ2-1; TCRdb's D gene call, TRBD2, goes unchecked for lack of DNA. CDR3 length: 15 amino acids. Germline lookup yields CDR1 MNHEY and CDR2 SVGAGI. CDR3 amino acids: CASSLGSGNYNEQFF.